The rows below give T cell receptor beta chains drawn from one sample of a study of CD8 T cells in Susac syndrome. TCRdb reanalysed the immunoSEQ multiplex PCR reads using MiXCR and keeps one entry per CDR3 protein. The sample carries 170,000 or so distinct CDR3 sequences, about 96% recorded once. Material: CD4+ T cells from PBMCs. Receptor source: a human donor with Susac syndrome. Both conserved end residues are part of each CDR3. Fields, in order: D gene, J gene, clone size, V gene, CDR3 DNA, CDR3 protein. D genes are given only for firm matches. Expanded clones are given a class, and other clones once, few, many or no size at all.

>-|TRBJ2-7|-|TRBV29-1
TGCAGCGTTGGTTTTATTTACGAGCAGTACTTC
CSVGFIYEQYF
>-|TRBJ2-1|-|TRBV5-6
TGTGCCAGCAGCTCCTCCAAGGTTGGGGGGTATCAGGAGCAGTTCTTC
CASSSSKVGGYQEQFF
>TRBD2|TRBJ2-1|-|TRBV20-1
TGCAGTGCTAGGGGACTAGCGAAAAACAATGAGCAGTTCTTC
CSARGLAKNNEQFF
>-|TRBJ2-7|-|TRBV27
TGTGCCAGCAGTCACAGGGCGGGACGATCCTCCTACGAGCAGTACTTC
CASSHRAGRSSYEQYF
>-|TRBJ2-1|once|TRBV24-1
TGTGCCACCAGTGATTTGCCGGGACGAGTTGGGGACAATGAGCAGTTCTTC
CATSDLPGRVGDNEQFF
>TRBD1|TRBJ1-1|once|TRBV5-1
TGCGCCAGCAGCTTGTCGGCAGGGGGATTGGGGAACACTGAAGCTTTCTTT
CASSLSAGGLGNTEAFF
>-|TRBJ1-1|-|TRBV20-1
TGCAGTGCTGGCAAAACTACTGAAGCTTTCTTT
CSAGKTTEAFF
>-|TRBJ2-3|-|TRBV29-1
TGCAGCGTTGGTCCTGGGGCCCTTAATGCGCAGTATTTT
CSVGPGALNAQYF
>TRBD2|TRBJ2-3|-|TRBV5-1
TGCGCCAGCAGCATGACTAGCGGGGGGGCCGATACGCAGTATTTT
CASSMTSGGADTQYF
>-|TRBJ2-3|-|TRBV7-2
TGTGCCAGCACCCCCTTAAGGAGTGCAGATACGCAGTATTTT
CASTPLRSADTQYF
>-|TRBJ1-5|-|TRBV15
TGTGCCACCAGTAAAGATGGGGATAGCAATCAGCCCCAGCATTTT
CATSKDGDSNQPQHF
>-|TRBJ2-7|-|TRBV27
TGTGCCAGCAGTTCGCGGACGGAACCCGGCTCCTACGAGCAGTACTTC
CASSSRTEPGSYEQYF
>-|TRBJ1-1|-|TRBV28
TGTGCCAGCAGTTTAGGGGTGTTGAACACTGAAGCTTTCTTT
CASSLGVLNTEAFF
>TRBD1|TRBJ1-2|once|TRBV4-2
TGTGCCAGCAGCCAGGAAGACAGGGTTGGCGTTGGCTACACCTTC
CASSQEDRVGVGYTF
>-|TRBJ2-2|-|TRBV12-5
TGTGCTAGTGGAACAGTAGCCGGGGAGCTGTTTTTT
CASGTVAGELFF
>TRBD2|TRBJ2-1|-|TRBV29-1
TGCAGCGGCCAAGGGGCGGGAGCGGGCAATGAGCAGTTCTTC
CSGQGAGAGNEQFF
>-|TRBJ2-1|-|TRBV3-1
TGTGCCAGCAGCCGAGGCCGGGGTGAGCAGTTCTTC
CASSRGRGEQFF
>-|TRBJ2-5|-|TRBV19
TGTGCCAGTAGTACGCGGGGACAGCCACAAGAGACCCAGTACTTC
CASSTRGQPQETQYF
>-|TRBJ2-1|-|TRBV29-1
TGCAGCACCCGGACTCTAGTCTCCTACAATGAGCAGTTCTTC
CSTRTLVSYNEQFF
>-|TRBJ2-7|-|TRBV20-1
TGCAGTGCTAGAGATACACAGGTCGGTACGATGCAGTACTTC
CSARDTQVGTMQYF
>TRBD2|TRBJ2-3|-|TRBV7-2
TGTGCCAGCAGCTTAGGAGCGGGGGTACTCACAGATACGCAGTATTTT
CASSLGAGVLTDTQYF
>-|TRBJ2-2|-|TRBV4-3
TGCGCCAGCAGCCAAGACTTGTACGTGGCCGGGGAGCTGTTTTTT
CASSQDLYVAGELFF
>-|TRBJ2-1|-|TRBV4-3
TGCGCCAGCTCCTCGTGGAGGGGGTACAATGAGCAGTTCTTC
CASSSWRGYNEQFF
>-|TRBJ1-2|-|TRBV5-1
TGCGCCAGCAGCAGAGGACAGTCCCCTGGGGATGGCTACACCTTC
CASSRGQSPGDGYTF
>TRBD1|TRBJ1-1|once|TRBV29-1
TGCAGCGGGGGACAGGGGGGGCCTGGCACTGAAGCTTTCTTT
CSGGQGGPGTEAFF
>TRBD1|TRBJ1-2|-|TRBV12-3/TRBV12-4
TGTGCCAGCAGTTTCGGACAGGGTGCTGGCTACACCTTC
CASSFGQGAGYTF
>-|TRBJ1-1|-|TRBV24-1
TGTGCCACACGGGGAGATTTGAACACTGAAGCTTTCTTT
CATRGDLNTEAFF
>TRBD2|TRBJ2-2|-|TRBV30
TGTGCCTGGAGTCCTTCCCTAGCGGGAGCCGGGGAGCTGTTTTTT
CAWSPSLAGAGELFF
>TRBD2|TRBJ2-3|-|TRBV20-1
TGCAGTGCTAGAGATGGGACTAGGACTAGCGGGGGAGTCACAGATACGCAGTATTTT
CSARDGTRTSGGVTDTQYF
>-|TRBJ1-1|once|TRBV29-1
TGCAGCGCCCGCCTGGATAGTGGCACTGAAGCTTTCTTT
CSARLDSGTEAFF
>TRBD1|TRBJ2-1|-|TRBV4-3
TGCGCCAGCAGCCTAGGGGGCGCCCAGTTCTTC
CASSLGGAQFF
>-|TRBJ2-1|-|TRBV9
TGTGCCAGCAGCGTGTCCCTCGACAATGAGCAGTTCTTC
CASSVSLDNEQFF
>-|TRBJ2-5|-|TRBV24-1
TGTGCCACCAGTGATTTTGCGGGGACAAAAGAGACCCAGTACTTC
CATSDFAGTKETQYF
>TRBD2|TRBJ2-7|-|TRBV9
TGTGCCAGCAGCCCGGGACTAGCGCCAACCTACGAGCAGTACTTC
CASSPGLAPTYEQYF
>-|TRBJ2-1|-|TRBV14
TGTGCCAGCAGCCAAATCACGAGGGCCACCGACAATGAGCAGTTCTTC
CASSQITRATDNEQFF
>-|TRBJ2-3|-|TRBV4-3
TGCGCCAGCAGCCAAGACCCCGCGGTGGATACGCAGTATTTT
CASSQDPAVDTQYF
>-|TRBJ2-4|-|TRBV6-6
TGTGCCAGCAGTTACTCCTCAGGGCAGGCAAACATTCAGTACTTC
CASSYSSGQANIQYF
>-|TRBJ2-1|-|TRBV29-1
TGCAGCTTACCTACAGGGTTCGGGGAGCAGTTCTTC
CSLPTGFGEQFF
>-|TRBJ1-2|-|TRBV11-2
TGTGCCAGCAGCCCAGTAACCCAAACCTATGGCTACACCTTC
CASSPVTQTYGYTF
>TRBD2|TRBJ2-3|once|TRBV20-1
TGCAGTGCTAGAATAACTAGCGGGGCCGGGGGTACGCAGTATTTT
CSARITSGAGGTQYF
>TRBD2|TRBJ2-5|-|TRBV28
TGTGCCAGCAGCCAGGGACTAGCGGGAGGGAGGCAAGAGACCCAGTACTTC
CASSQGLAGGRQETQYF
>TRBD2|TRBJ2-5|-|TRBV3-1
TGTGCCAGCAGGTCCGGGACTAGCTTGACCCAGTACTTC
CASRSGTSLTQYF
>TRBD1|TRBJ2-2|-|TRBV7-2
TGTGCCAGCAGCGCCGGGACAGGGGCCGGGGAGCTGTTTTTT
CASSAGTGAGELFF
>-|TRBJ1-2|-|TRBV12-3/TRBV12-4
TGTGCCAGCAGTTTAGCTGGGACGCCAACAACCCTAGGGGGCTACACCTTC
CASSLAGTPTTLGGYTF
>-|TRBJ2-1|-|TRBV5-4
TGTGCCAGCAGCTTCGGGGGTATCCCCTCCAATGAGCAGTTCTTC
CASSFGGIPSNEQFF
>-|TRBJ2-2|-|TRBV12-3/TRBV12-4
TGTGCCAGCAGCCCTCTGGGGGGAGGCGGGGAGCTGTTTTTT
CASSPLGGGGELFF
>TRBD1|TRBJ1-4|-|TRBV3-1
TGTGCCAGCAGCCCACGACAGGGAACTAATGAAAAACTGTTTTTT
CASSPRQGTNEKLFF